The rows below give T cell receptor beta chains drawn from one sample of a study of Ad26.COV2.S vaccination and SARS-CoV-2 variants. Generated by immunoSEQ multiplex PCR, the TCRdb table keeps only in-frame clones and is missing some. The table includes roughly 700,000 clones, roughly 90% detected once. The sample in question was peripheral blood, obtained in a trial of Ad26.COV2.S vaccine versus placebo. The receptors were gathered from a person between 18 and 59 years old who received the Ad26.COV2.S COVID-19 vaccine or a placebo. Both conserved end residues are part of each CDR3. A D gene is named only where the DNA matches it firmly. Where a row states a size, it is once, few, many or the class of an expanded clone; other rows omit it.

V gene: TRBV6-5
D gene: NA
J gene: TRBJ1-5
clone size: NA
CDR3 protein: CASSKGTDLRGPQHF
CDR3 DNA: TGTGCCAGCAGCAAGGGGACCGACCTGCGTGGGCCCCAGCATTTT

V gene: TRBV5-4
D gene: NA
J gene: TRBJ2-3
clone size: NA
CDR3 protein: CASSLGGLDTQYF
CDR3 DNA: TGTGCCAGCAGCTTGGGCGGACTAGATACGCAGTATTTT

V gene: TRBV20-1
D gene: NA
J gene: TRBJ2-7
clone size: few
CDR3 protein: CSADEQYF
CDR3 DNA: TGCAGTGCCGACGAGCAGTACTTC

V gene: TRBV4-2
D gene: NA
J gene: TRBJ2-6
clone size: NA
CDR3 protein: CASSQGARTSGANVLTF
CDR3 DNA: TGTGCCAGCAGCCAAGGTGCACGGACTTCTGGGGCCAACGTCCTGACTTTC

V gene: TRBV7-2
D gene: TRBD1
J gene: TRBJ2-2
clone size: NA
CDR3 protein: CASSLHLTGAAGELFF
CDR3 DNA: TGTGCCAGCAGCTTACATCTCACAGGGGCCGCCGGGGAGCTGTTTTTT

V gene: TRBV7-2
D gene: NA
J gene: TRBJ1-5
clone size: once
CDR3 protein: CASSHRLDQPQHF
CDR3 DNA: TGTGCCAGCAGCCATAGACTGGATCAGCCCCAGCATTTT

V gene: TRBV18
D gene: NA
J gene: TRBJ2-7
clone size: NA
CDR3 protein: CASSPGVVYEQYF
CDR3 DNA: TGTGCCAGCTCACCGGGAGTCGTCTACGAGCAGTACTTC

V gene: TRBV29-1
D gene: NA
J gene: TRBJ1-1
clone size: NA
CDR3 protein: CSGHRELNTEAFF
CDR3 DNA: TGCAGCGGGCACAGGGAACTTAACACTGAAGCTTTCTTT

V gene: TRBV5-4
D gene: NA
J gene: TRBJ2-7
clone size: NA
CDR3 protein: CASSPFRADYEQYF
CDR3 DNA: TGTGCCAGCAGCCCGTTTCGGGCTGACTACGAGCAGTACTTC

V gene: TRBV12-3/TRBV12-4
D gene: NA
J gene: TRBJ2-1
clone size: NA
CDR3 protein: CASSSSETWEQFF
CDR3 DNA: TGTGCCAGCAGTTCCTCAGAAACTTGGGAGCAGTTCTTC

V gene: TRBV30
D gene: NA
J gene: TRBJ2-3
clone size: NA
CDR3 protein: CAWSRGNRVMDTQYF
CDR3 DNA: TGTGCCTGGAGTAGGGGCAATCGAGTCATGGATACGCAGTATTTT

V gene: TRBV2
D gene: NA
J gene: TRBJ1-2
clone size: few
CDR3 protein: CASSESGYNYGYTF
CDR3 DNA: TGTGCCAGCAGTGAGTCGGGTTATAACTATGGCTACACCTTC

V gene: TRBV29-1
D gene: NA
J gene: TRBJ2-4
clone size: NA
CDR3 protein: CSVSAGYIQYF
CDR3 DNA: TGCAGCGTTTCGGCCGGGTACATTCAGTACTTC

V gene: TRBV6-5
D gene: NA
J gene: TRBJ1-6
clone size: few
CDR3 protein: CASSSESTLSPLHF
CDR3 DNA: TGTGCCAGCAGTTCGGAGAGCACGCTTTCACCCCTCCACTTT

V gene: TRBV5-1
D gene: NA
J gene: TRBJ2-2
clone size: NA
CDR3 protein: CASSPGPNTGELFF
CDR3 DNA: TGCGCCAGCAGCCCGGGCCCGAACACCGGGGAGCTGTTTTTT

V gene: TRBV5-8
D gene: NA
J gene: TRBJ1-5
clone size: once
CDR3 protein: CASSLGLNQPQHF
CDR3 DNA: TGTGCCAGCAGCTTGGGACTCAATCAGCCCCAGCATTTT